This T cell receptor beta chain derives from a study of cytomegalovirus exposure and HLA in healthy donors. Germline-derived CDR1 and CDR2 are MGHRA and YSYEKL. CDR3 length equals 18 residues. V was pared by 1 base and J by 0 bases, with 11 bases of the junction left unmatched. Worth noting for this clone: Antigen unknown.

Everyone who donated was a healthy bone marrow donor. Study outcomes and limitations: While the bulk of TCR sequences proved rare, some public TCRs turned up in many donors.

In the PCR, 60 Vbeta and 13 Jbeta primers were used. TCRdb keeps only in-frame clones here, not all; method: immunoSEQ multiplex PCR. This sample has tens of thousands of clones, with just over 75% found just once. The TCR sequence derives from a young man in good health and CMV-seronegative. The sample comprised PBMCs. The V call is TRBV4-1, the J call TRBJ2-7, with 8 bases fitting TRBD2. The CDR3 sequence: CASSQGSIAGRHSYEQYF. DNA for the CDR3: TGCGCCAGCAGCCAAGGTAGCATAGCGGGGCGACACTCCTACGAGCAGTACTTC.